The TCR beta chain under discussion was sequenced for a study of human T cells and chemical hapten exposure. About the study: Sensitization involved placing 2% DPC onto an approximately 2 cm by approximately 2 cm region of upper inner arm skin.

Unique molecular identifiers were attached to individual cDNA molecules during library preparation. TCRdb fed the RACE reads into MiXCR, producing one record per CDR3 protein. The sample records some 330,000 distinct CDR3 sequences, around 5% being singletons. Time point in this sample: pre-sensitization, week 0. Documented treatment: therapeutic diphenylcyclopropenone sensitization with weekly scalp DPC. Total RNA extraction was carried out from unfractionated whole blood. Points on this clonotype: Its specificity is unknown.

Points from the study as a whole: Alopecia in the donors means their immune response may deviate from healthy people's.

The sample in question was whole blood, obtained in connection with sensitization to the hapten diphenylcyclopropenone (DPC). The TCR comes from a woman in her late teens or twenties with alopecia areata. Some clones in this sample may be carry-over from other donors' samples.

Here the CDR3 reads CASRTREQYF. The CDR3 DNA reads TGTGCCAGCAGAACCCGCGAGCAGTACTTC. This chain connects TRBV2 to TRBJ2-7; D gene ambiguous. In germline, CDR1 is SNHLY, CDR2 FYNNEI. Trimming removed 6 bases at V and 6 bases at J, with 6 bases between. The CDR3 sequence is 10 residues long.